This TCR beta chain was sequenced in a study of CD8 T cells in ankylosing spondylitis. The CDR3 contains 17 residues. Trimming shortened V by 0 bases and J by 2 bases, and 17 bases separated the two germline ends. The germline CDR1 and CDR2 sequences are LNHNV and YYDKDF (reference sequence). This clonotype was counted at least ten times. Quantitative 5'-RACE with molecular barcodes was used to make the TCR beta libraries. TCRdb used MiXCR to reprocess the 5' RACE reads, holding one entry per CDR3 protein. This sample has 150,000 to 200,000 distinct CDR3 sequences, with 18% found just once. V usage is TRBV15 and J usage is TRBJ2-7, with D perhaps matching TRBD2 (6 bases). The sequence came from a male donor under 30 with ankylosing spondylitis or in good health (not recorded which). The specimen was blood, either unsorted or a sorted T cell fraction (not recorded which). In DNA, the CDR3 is TGTGCCACCAGCAGAGATTTAATTGGGACTGGAACCTACGAGCAGTACTTC. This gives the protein CATSRDLIGTGTYEQYF. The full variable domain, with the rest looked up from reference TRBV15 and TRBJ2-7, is DAMVIQNPRYQVTQFGKPVTLSCSQTLNHNVMYWYQQKSSQAPKLLFHYYDKDFNNEADTPDNFQSRRPNTSFCFLDIRSPGLGDTAMYLCATSRDLIGTGTYEQYFGPGTRLTVT.